The 17 T cell receptor beta chains given below trace back to one sample, sequenced in a study of blood T cell repertoires in COVID-19. Profiled with immunoSEQ multiplex PCR; TCRdb holds only in-frame clones, not every one. The sample contains 540,000 or so clones, about 89% of which appear only once. Input material: peripheral blood. These receptors all come from a woman aged 45 to 65 with COVID-19, enrolled during active disease.

The chain has TRBV5-8 and TRBJ1-1; D gene unclear. From germline, CDR1 is SGHTS and CDR2 YDEGEE. The CDR3 has 15 amino acids. Trimming shortened V by 0 bases and J by 4 bases, and 13 bases separated the two germline ends. The CDR3 sequence: CASSLAKGGGTEAFF. CDR3 DNA: TGTGCCAGCAGCTTGGCCAAGGGAGGTGGCACTGAAGCTTTCTTT.

This chain connects TRBV3-1 (or the pseudogene TRBV3-2) to TRBJ1-2; D ambiguous. Germline values: CDR1 LGHDT, CDR2 YNNKEL (reference sequence). V lost 2 bases and J 8 bases, leaving 12 bases between the germline ends. CDR3 length: 13 amino acids. In nucleotides, the CDR3 is TGTGCCAGCAGCCAATCTATCTCGGGAGGCTACACCTTC. Translated, it gives CASSQSISGGYTF.

The rearrangement links TRBV4-1 to TRBJ2-3; TRBD2 is a possible D gene (6 bases). CDR3 length equals 16 residues. The V gene lost 3 bases and the J gene lost 4 bases, with 17 bases spanning the gap. Per the germline V gene, CDR1 is MGHRA and CDR2 is YSYEKL. The CDR3 spells CASSQGRAGRSDTQYF. As DNA, the CDR3 is TGCGCCAGCAGCCAGGGTCGGGCGGGGAGGTCAGATACGCAGTATTTT.

The chain is built from TRBV5-6 and TRBJ2-5, with a possible D match to TRBD1 (5 bases). Germline V gives CDR1 SGHDT, CDR2 YYEEEE. Trimming removed 0 bases at V and 3 bases at J, with 9 bases between. CDR3 length equals 14 residues. The CDR3 sequence: CASSLVGREETQYF. CDR3 coding DNA: TGTGCCAGCAGCTTGGTCGGCAGGGAAGAGACCCAGTACTTC.

The chain recombines TRBV7-9 with TRBJ1-1, with D possibly being TRBD1 (5 bases). Germline V gene sequence: CDR1 SEHNR, CDR2 FQNEAQ (reference sequence). The CDR3 extends over 13 amino acids. Trimming left V 8 bases short and J 8 bases short, with 18 bases between. The CDR3 loop reads CASSLGPPQEAFF. DNA for the CDR3: TGTGCCAGCTCCCTGGGGCCTCCGCAGGAAGCTTTCTTT.

V usage is TRBV27 and J usage is TRBJ2-7; 9 bases fit TRBD1. The ends lost 1 base at V and 6 bases at J; junction bases unmatched: 7. There are 15 residues in the CDR3. Germline CDR1 and CDR2: MNHEY and SMNVEV (reference sequence). DNA of the CDR3: TGTGCCAGCAGTTTATGGGGACAGGGAGGGATCGAGCAGTACTTC. Amino acid sequence: CASSLWGQGGIEQYF.

This clone came up once. This chain connects TRBV10-3 to TRBJ1-1, with 11 bases that match TRBD1. Germline-derived CDR1 and CDR2 are ENHRY and SYGVKD. The length of the CDR3 is 19 residues. With V trimmed by 0 bases and J by 1 base, 10 bases remained unmatched. DNA of the CDR3: TGTGCCATCAGTGAGTCCCCAGGGACAGGGGGATTCGGGAACACTGAAGCTTTCTTT. It translates to CAISESPGTGGFGNTEAFF.

The chain is built from TRBV6-1 and TRBJ2-3; TRBD2 aligns across 13 bases. J was trimmed by 2 bases and V by 1 base; bases with no gene match: 3. CDR3 length: 17 residues. Per the germline V gene, CDR1 is MNHNS and CDR2 is SASEGT. The CDR3 DNA reads as TGTGCCAGCAGTGAAGGACTAGCGGGGGGCACCACAGATACGCAGTATTTT. It translates to CASSEGLAGGTTDTQYF.

The rearrangement uses TRBV19 and TRBJ2-3, with D uncertain. Trimming removed 2 bases from V and 2 bases from J, with 8 bases in between. Germline CDR1 reads LNHDA; CDR2 reads SQIVND (reference sequence). This CDR3 has 14 amino acids. CDR3 sequence: CASSILVDTDTQYF. The DNA for the CDR3 is TGTGCCAGTAGTATACTAGTAGACACAGATACGCAGTATTTT.

The rearrangement joins TRBV5-4 to TRBJ1-6; TRBD1 might be the D (5 bases). This CDR3 is built from 14 residues. Trimming took 3 bases from V and 10 from J, leaving 14 bases between them. Germline-derived CDR1 and CDR2 are SGHNT and YYREEE (reference sequence). As DNA, the CDR3 is TGTGCCAGCAGCTCACCGGGGGTAGCCTCACCCCTCCACTTT. As protein: CASSSPGVASPLHF.

The V call is TRBV6-5, the J call TRBJ2-7; 7 bases fit TRBD2. V lost 3 bases, J lost 5 bases, and 4 bases stayed unmatched. CDR1 MNHEY and CDR2 SVGAGI come from the germline V gene. This CDR3 is built from 13 residues. This chain's CDR3 is CASSYRLADEQYF. The CDR3 DNA reads TGTGCCAGCAGTTATCGCCTAGCGGACGAGCAGTACTTC.

J is TRBJ2-7 and V is TRBV5-6; D uncertain. The CDR3 totals 12 residues. Trimming pared 0 bases from V and 4 bases from J, leaving 5 bases between. Germline V gene sequence: CDR1 SGHDT, CDR2 YYEEEE. The CDR3 bases are TGTGCCAGCAGCTTGGTCCCTTACGAGCAGTACTTC. This translates into CASSLVPYEQYF.

This sequence joins TRBV19 and TRBJ1-1; 9 nucleotides agree with TRBD1. V lost 5 bases, J lost 4 bases, and 14 bases stayed unmatched. The germline V gene has CDR1 LNHDA and CDR2 SQIVND (reference sequence). CDR3 size: 17 residues. CDR3: CASSQTGGYSGITEAFF. The CDR3 coding sequence is TGTGCCAGTAGTCAAACAGGGGGCTACAGCGGGATCACTGAAGCTTTCTTT.

The V gene is TRBV2, the J gene TRBJ2-7; 8 bases line up with TRBD1. V gave up 3 bases and J gave up 1 base; unmatched junction bases: 5. CDR1 is SNHLY and CDR2 is FYNNEI in the germline V gene. The CDR3 runs 15 residues. CDR3 protein: CASSDWTGRSYEQYF. The CDR3 coding sequence is TGTGCCAGCAGTGATTGGACAGGGCGTTCCTACGAGCAGTACTTC. Drawing the rest from reference TRBV2 and TRBJ2-7, the complete variable domain is EPEVTQTPSHQVTQMGQEVILRCVPISNHLYFYWYRQILGQKVEFLVSFYNNEISEKSEIFDDQFSVERPDGSNFTLKIRSTKLEDSAMYFCASSDWTGRSYEQYFGPGTRLTVT.

The chain is built from TRBV7-2 and TRBJ1-4, with a weak D call TRBD1 (6 bases). Germline CDR1 is SGHTA and CDR2 is FQGNSA. Trimming cost V 1 base and J 1 base, with 10 bases left between them. CDR3 size: 16 residues. The CDR3 reads CASSLVGGGTNEKLFF. The CDR3 bases are TGTGCCAGCAGCTTAGTTGGGGGCGGAACTAATGAAAAACTGTTTTTT.

In this sample, this clone turned up once. This chain links TRBV5-6 with TRBJ1-5; perhaps TRBD1 as D (6 bases). From germline, CDR1 is SGHDT and CDR2 YYEEEE. Trimming took off 0 bases at V and 5 bases at J, with 12 bases between the two ends. This CDR3 comprises 15 residues. CDR3 sequence reads: CASSLVGTTHQPQHF. CDR3 sequence (DNA): TGTGCCAGCAGCTTGGTTGGGACAACACATCAGCCCCAGCATTTT.

The V and J genes are TRBV5-1 and TRBJ1-5; D is uncertain. Germline CDR1 SGHRS, CDR2 YFSETQ. Trimming removed 1 base at V and 3 bases at J, with 5 bases between. The CDR3 spans 13 residues. The CDR3, as DNA: TGCGCCAGCAGCTTGTCACTCAATCAGCCCCAGCATTTT. Residues: CASSLSLNQPQHF.